A single sample gave rise to the 4 T cell receptor beta chains below, sequenced in a study of T cell responses to AZD1222 COVID-19 vaccine. Data came from immunoSEQ multiplex PCR; TCRdb stores just in-frame clones and leaves some out. This table has roughly 120,000 clones, around nine tenths appearing once. This specimen was peripheral blood, taken on day 0 of AZD1222 vaccination. The receptors originated from an adult in good health.

In this sample, this clone turned up once. This chain joins TRBV3-1 (or the pseudogene TRBV3-2) and TRBJ1-3, with D unresolved. Trimming removed 0 bases at V and 4 bases at J, with 4 bases between. This CDR3 is 13 amino acids long. Germline-derived CDR1 and CDR2 are LGHDT and YNNKEL (reference sequence). The CDR3 DNA reads as TGTGCCAGCAGCCAAGATGGGGGAAACACCATATATTTT. This encodes CASSQDGGNTIYF.

This chain connects TRBV3-1 (or the pseudogene TRBV3-2) to TRBJ2-2, with 8 bases aligning to TRBD1. CDR3 size: 19 residues. The ends lost 0 bases at V and 7 bases at J; junction bases unmatched: 16. Germline V gene sequence: CDR1 LGHDT, CDR2 YNNKEL (reference sequence). CDR3 bases: TGTGCCAGCAGCCAAGATCATGCAGGGGGCCAATTAAGTGGCGGGGAGCTGTTTTTT. Its protein is CASSQDHAGGQLSGGELFF.

The J gene is TRBJ1-2, the V gene TRBV6-4; 8 bases are a match to TRBD1. V lost 6 bases and J lost 2; bases outside the gene matches: 2. This CDR3 has 13 amino acids. The germline V gene has CDR1 MRHNA and CDR2 SNTAGT. The CDR3 protein is CASRRDRNYGYTF. CDR3 sequence (DNA): TGTGCCAGCAGGAGGGACAGGAACTATGGCTACACCTTC.

This clone has only a few counts. The J gene is TRBJ2-7, the V gene TRBV3-1 (or the pseudogene TRBV3-2); tentative D call: TRBD1 (5 bases). V lost 5 bases and J 4 bases, leaving 15 bases between the germline ends. The CDR3 is made up of 14 amino acids. From germline, CDR1 is LGHDT and CDR2 YNNKEL (reference sequence). The CDR3 region is CASSKGVSGYEQYF. In DNA, the CDR3 is TGTGCCAGCAGCAAAGGGGTGTCAGGATACGAGCAGTACTTC.